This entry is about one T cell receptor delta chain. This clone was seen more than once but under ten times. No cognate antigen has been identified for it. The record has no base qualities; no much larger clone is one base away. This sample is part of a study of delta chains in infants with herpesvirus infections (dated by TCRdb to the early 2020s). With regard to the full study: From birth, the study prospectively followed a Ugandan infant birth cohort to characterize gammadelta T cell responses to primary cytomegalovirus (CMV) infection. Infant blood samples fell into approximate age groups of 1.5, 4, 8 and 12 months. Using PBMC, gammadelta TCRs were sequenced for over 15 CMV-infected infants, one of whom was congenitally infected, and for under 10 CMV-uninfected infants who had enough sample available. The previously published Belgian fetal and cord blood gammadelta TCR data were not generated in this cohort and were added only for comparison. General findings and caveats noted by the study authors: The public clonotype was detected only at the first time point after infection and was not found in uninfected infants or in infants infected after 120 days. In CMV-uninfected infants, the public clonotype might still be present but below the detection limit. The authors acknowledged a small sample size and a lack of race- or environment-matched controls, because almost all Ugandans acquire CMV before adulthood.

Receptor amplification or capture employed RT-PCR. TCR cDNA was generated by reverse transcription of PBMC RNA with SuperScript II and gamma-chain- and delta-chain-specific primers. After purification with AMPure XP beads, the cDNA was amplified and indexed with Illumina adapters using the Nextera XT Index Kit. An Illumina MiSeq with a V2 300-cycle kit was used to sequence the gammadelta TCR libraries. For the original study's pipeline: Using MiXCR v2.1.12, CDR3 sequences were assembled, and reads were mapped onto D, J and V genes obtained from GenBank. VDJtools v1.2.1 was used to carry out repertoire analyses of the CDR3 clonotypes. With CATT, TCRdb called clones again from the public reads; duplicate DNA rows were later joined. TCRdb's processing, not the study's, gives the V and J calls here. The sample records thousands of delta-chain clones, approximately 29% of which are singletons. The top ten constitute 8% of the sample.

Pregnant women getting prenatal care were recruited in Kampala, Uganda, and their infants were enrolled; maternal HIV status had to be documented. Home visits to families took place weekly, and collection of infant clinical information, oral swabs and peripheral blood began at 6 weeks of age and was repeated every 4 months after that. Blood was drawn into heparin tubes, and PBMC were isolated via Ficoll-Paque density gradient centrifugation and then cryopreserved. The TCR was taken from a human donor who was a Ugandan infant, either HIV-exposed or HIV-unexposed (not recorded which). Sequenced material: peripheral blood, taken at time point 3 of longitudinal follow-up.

The CDR3 corresponds to CALGGPIFAPVSWDTRQMFF. At the DNA level, the sequence is TGTGCTCTTGGGGGACCCATCTTCGCTCCCGTCTCCTGGGACACCCGACAGATGTTTTTC. The chain joins TRDV1 to TRDJ3, with the D gene too uncertain to name. Trimming takes 4 bases from V and 0 bases from J, and the germline ends sit 19 bases apart. CDR1 and CDR2 (TSWWSYY, QGS) derive from the germline V gene. The CDR3 starts with the cysteine, ends with the phenylalanine, and has 20 residues. The entry retains the CDR3 DNA only, 60 bases that are in frame from base 1.